The next 15 T cell receptor beta chains were all read from a single sample in a study of vaccination and CD4 T cells after COVID-19. An Oncomine TCR Beta short-read assay was used to sequence the DNA from cultured CD4+ T cells. TCRdb itself ran the PCR reads through MiXCR, one entry per CDR3 protein. The table records more than 20,000 distinct CDR3 sequences, about 46% of them present only once. Treatment noted: approximately 9-day PBMC culture with coronavirus spike peptide pools or control peptides (ViraFEST assay). These receptors' targets are unknown. The sequenced sample consisted of CD4+ T cells from blood, cultured in vitro. These receptors were taken from a human donor who had recovered from COVID-19.

The rearrangement uses TRBV5-1 and TRBJ2-7; possible D gene TRBD1, 8 bases. V was shortened by 0 bases and J by 5 bases, with 12 bases between the two germline ends. The germline CDR1 and CDR2 sequences are SGHRS and YFSETQ. The CDR3 is 14 residues long. The chain's CDR3 is CASSLATGGDEQYF. As DNA, the CDR3 is TGCGCCAGCAGCTTGGCCACAGGGGGGGACGAGCAGTACTTC.

CDR3 DNA: TGTGCCATCAGTCTCAAATCCAATGAGCAGTTCTTC. Translation gives CAISLKSNEQFF. The chain links TRBV10-3 to TRBJ2-1; D remains unclear. From germline, CDR1 is ENHRY and CDR2 SYGVKD. V was cut by 5 bases and J by 6 bases, with 8 bases left in between. This CDR3 has 12 residues.

This clonotype has only a few counts. The chain joins TRBV19 to TRBJ2-3; D might be TRBD2 (5 bases). This CDR3 region has 15 residues. V was pared by 6 bases and J by 2 bases, with 15 bases between. CDR1 and CDR2 (germline): LNHDA, SQIVND (reference sequence). CDR3 residues: CASRRRGKDTDTQYF. The CDR3 DNA is TGTGCCAGTAGAAGACGGGGTAAGGACACAGATACGCAGTATTTT.

The genes are TRBV6-1 and TRBJ2-2, with D perhaps assigned TRBD1 or TRBD2 (5 bases each). The CDR3 has 16 amino acids. Germline CDR1 MNHNS, CDR2 SASEGT. V lost 2 bases, J lost 3 bases, and 13 bases lay in between. CDR3 amino acids: CASSEMRGRDTGELFF. CDR3 DNA: TGTGCCAGCAGTGAAATGAGGGGCAGGGACACCGGGGAGCTGTTTTTT.

This clonotype occurred a few times. This chain uses TRBV28 with TRBJ1-2; unclear D gene. Trimming left V 1 base short and J 4 bases short, with 7 bases between. The germline V gene encodes CDR1 MDHEN and CDR2 SYDVKM. The CDR3 runs 13 residues. The CDR3 spells CASSLSGTYGYTF. CDR3 nucleotide sequence: TGTGCCAGCAGTTTATCCGGTACCTATGGCTACACCTTC.

The V call is TRBV30, the J call TRBJ1-5; 8 bases are shared with TRBD1. Germline CDR1 is GTSNPN and CDR2 is SVGIG (reference sequence). V was pared by 4 bases and J by 8 bases, with 7 bases of the junction left unmatched. The CDR3 covers 13 residues. DNA of the CDR3: TGTGCCTGGAACCCAGGACAGGGTAAGCCCCAGCATTTT. Protein sequence: CAWNPGQGKPQHF.

The chain is built from TRBV7-8 and TRBJ1-2, with D possibly matching TRBD1 (6 bases). The CDR3 is made up of 15 amino acids. V lost 5 bases to trimming and J lost 8 bases, with 21 bases between them. Germline V lookup: CDR1 SGHVS, CDR2 FQNEAQ. CDR3: CASSATGLLRGGYTF. The DNA of the CDR3 is TGTGCCAGCAGCGCGACAGGCCTCCTCCGGGGAGGCTACACCTTC. Filled out from reference TRBV7-8 and TRBJ1-2, the complete variable domain reads GAGVSQSPRYKVAKRGQDVALRCDPISGHVSLFWYQQALGQGPEFLTYFQNEAQLDKSGLPSDRFFAERPEGSVSTLKIQRTQQEDSAVYLCASSATGLLRGGYTFGSGTRLTVV.

This clonotype has just a few counts. This rearrangement joins TRBV6-1 to TRBJ1-2; D is unresolved. The V gene's germline CDR1 is MNHNS and CDR2 SASEGT. The CDR3 is 15 residues long. Trimming took off 5 bases at V and 4 bases at J, with 17 bases between the two ends. The DNA of the CDR3 is TGTGCCAGCAGTCAACCGGGATCTCCGGGCTATGGCTACACCTTC. Encoded protein: CASSQPGSPGYGYTF.

This clonotype was seen more than once but under ten times. Here the CDR3 omits its conserved ending phenylalanine or tryptophan, so a read error is the likely source. The genes are TRBV27 and TRBJ1-1; tentative D call: TRBD1 (5 bases). Deletions cut 3 bases from V and 3 bases from J, with 8 bases between. Per the germline V gene, CDR1 is MNHEY and CDR2 is SMNVEV (reference sequence). The CDR3 sequence is 13 residues long. The CDR3 nucleotides read TGTGCCAGCAGTTTGTCCAGGGACACTGAAGCTTTCTCT. It specifies CASSLSRDTEAFS.

This clonotype was detected only a few times. The V call is TRBV20-1, the J call TRBJ1-5, with D possibly TRBD1 on 5 matching bases. V lost 5 bases and J 0 bases, leaving 14 bases between the germline ends. The V gene's germline CDR1 is DFQATT and CDR2 SNEGSKA (reference sequence). The CDR3 runs to 15 residues. The CDR3 nucleotides read TGCAGTGCTTCACGGACATCTTATAGCAATCAGCCCCAGCATTTT. Residues: CSASRTSYSNQPQHF.

V usage is TRBV5-4 and J usage is TRBJ2-5; 9 bases match TRBD1. The CDR3 length is 13 residues. Trimming removed 2 bases from V and 5 bases from J; junction bases left unmatched: 1. CDR1 is SGHNT, CDR2 YYREEE, per germline (reference sequence). The CDR3 is CASSFDRGETQYF. In DNA form, the CDR3 reads TGTGCCAGCAGCTTTGACAGGGGGGAGACCCAGTACTTC.

The chain has TRBV7-9 and TRBJ2-7; 7 nucleotides agree with TRBD1. The CDR3 has 15 residues. V shed 5 bases, J shed 5 bases, and the junction held 12 bases outside the gene matches. Germline V gene sequence: CDR1 SEHNR, CDR2 FQNEAQ (reference sequence). CDR3 sequence reads: CASSRTGGKNHEQYF. The CDR3, as DNA: TGTGCCAGCAGCAGGACAGGTGGAAAAAACCACGAGCAGTACTTC.

The chain combines TRBV24-1 with TRBJ1-5; D call uncertain. V lost 3 bases to trimming and J lost 3 bases, with 5 bases between them. Germline CDR1 reads KGHDR; CDR2 reads SFDVKD. The CDR3 spans 13 residues. CDR3 in amino acids: CATSDENNQPQHF. DNA for the CDR3: TGTGCCACCAGTGATGAGAACAATCAGCCCCAGCATTTT.

The chain combines TRBV7-2 with TRBJ2-1, with TRBD1 matching over 7 bases. V lost 5 bases to trimming and J lost 5 bases; unmatched junction nucleotides: 9. CDR1 SGHTA and CDR2 FQGNSA come from the germline V gene. This CDR3 contains 15 residues. The CDR3 nucleotides read TGTGCCAGCAGCCCGCAGCGGACAGGACACAATGAGCAGTTCTTC. As protein: CASSPQRTGHNEQFF.

This clonotype turned up a few times. The J gene is TRBJ2-5, the V gene TRBV7-2; D call uncertain. The CDR3 runs 14 residues. Germline V CDR1 and CDR2: SGHTA, FQGNSA. V lost 4 bases to trimming and J lost 1 base, with 10 bases between them. The chain's CDR3 is CASSSSWVQETQYF. The CDR3 DNA sequence: TGTGCCAGCAGCTCCTCCTGGGTCCAAGAGACCCAGTACTTC.